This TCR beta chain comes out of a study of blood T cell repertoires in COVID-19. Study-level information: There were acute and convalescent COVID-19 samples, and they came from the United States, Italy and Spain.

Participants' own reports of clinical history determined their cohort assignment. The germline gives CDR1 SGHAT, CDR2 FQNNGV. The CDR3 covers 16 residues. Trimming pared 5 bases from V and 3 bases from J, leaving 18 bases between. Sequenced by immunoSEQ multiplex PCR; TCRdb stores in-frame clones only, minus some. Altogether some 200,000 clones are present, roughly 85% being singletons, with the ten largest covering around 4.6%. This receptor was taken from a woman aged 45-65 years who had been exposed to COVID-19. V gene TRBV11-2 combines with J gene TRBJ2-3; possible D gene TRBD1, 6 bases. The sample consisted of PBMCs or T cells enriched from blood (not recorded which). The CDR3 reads CASSPPGHLKTDTQYF. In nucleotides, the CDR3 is TGTGCCAGCAGCCCTCCGGGACACCTAAAAACAGATACGCAGTATTTT.